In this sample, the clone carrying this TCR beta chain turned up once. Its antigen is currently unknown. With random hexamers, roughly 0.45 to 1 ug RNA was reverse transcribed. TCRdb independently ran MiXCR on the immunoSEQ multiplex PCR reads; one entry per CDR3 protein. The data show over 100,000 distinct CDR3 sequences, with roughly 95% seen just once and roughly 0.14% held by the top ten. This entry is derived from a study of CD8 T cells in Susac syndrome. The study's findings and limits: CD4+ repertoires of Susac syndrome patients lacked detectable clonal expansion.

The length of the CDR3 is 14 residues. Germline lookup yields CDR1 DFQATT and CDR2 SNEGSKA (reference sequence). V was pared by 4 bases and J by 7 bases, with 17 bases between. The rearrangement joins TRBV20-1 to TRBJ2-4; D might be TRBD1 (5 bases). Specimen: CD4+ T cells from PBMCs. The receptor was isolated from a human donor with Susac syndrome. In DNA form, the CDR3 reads TGCAGTGCTAATCAACAGAAGGGGTCGAACATTCAGTACTTC. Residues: CSANQQKGSNIQYF.